A selection of T cell receptor beta chains follows, all from one sample in a study of blood T cells in healthy people across ages. A single record per CDR3 protein comes from TCRdb applying MiXCR to the 5' RACE reads. The repertoire holds around 870,000 distinct CDR3 sequences, with around 28% as singletons. The sample was blood. These receptors came from a woman older than 75 in good health. The CDR3 runs from the conserved cysteine through the conserved F or W. D genes are given only for firm matches. Rows may omit the clone size; those that give it use once, few, many or a size class.

J | size | V | D | CDR3 | DNA
TRBJ2-5 | once | TRBV6-5 | . | CASSYGGGAKSQEAQYF | TGTGCCAGCAGTTACGGTGGGGGGGCCAAGTCCCAAGAGGCCCAGTACTTC
TRBJ2-5 | . | TRBV7-2 | . | CASSLLIALGNEQYF | TGTGCCAGCAGCTTACTCATAGCACTAGGCAATGAGCAGTACTTC
TRBJ1-1 | few | TRBV5-4 | . | CASSLGSLGNTEAFF | TGTGCCAGCAGCTTGGGTTCTTTGGGAAACACTGAAGCTTTCTTT
TRBJ2-7 | many | TRBV6-2/TRBV6-3 | . | CASSYYPADIYEQYF | TGTGCCAGCAGTTATTACCCTGCAGACATCTACGAGCAGTACTTC
TRBJ2-1 | . | TRBV20-1 | . | CSGRSGAPETYEQFF | TGCAGTGGTAGATCCGGGGCCCCCGAGACCTATGAGCAGTTCTTC
TRBJ2-5 | many | TRBV20-1 | . | CSARAGTLQETQYF | TGCAGTGCTAGAGCAGGTACCCTCCAAGAGACCCAGTACTTC
TRBJ2-5 | . | TRBV20-1 | TRBD2 | CSARLNSGGRVNEQYF | TGCAGTGCTAGACTAAATAGCGGGGGGCGGGTCAATGAGCAGTACTTC
TRBJ1-1 | many | TRBV20-1 | TRBD1 | CSARDIDRGTEAFF | TGCAGTGCTAGAGATATCGACAGGGGCACTGAAGCTTTCTTT
TRBJ2-1 | many | TRBV21-1 | . | CASSKYPAFF | TGTGCCAGCAGCAAATACCCCGCGTTCTTC
TRBJ2-1 | many | TRBV3-1 | . | CASSQAFMGGYNEQFF | TGTGCCAGCAGCCAAGCCTTTATGGGGGGATACAATGAGCAGTTCTTC
TRBJ2-5 | few | TRBV13 | TRBD1 | CASSLNRGSLKETQYF | TGTGCCAGCAGCTTAAACAGGGGGAGCCTAAAAGAGACCCAGTACTTC
TRBJ2-3 | . | TRBV2 | TRBD1 | CASTGQGLNTDTQYF | TGTGCCAGCACTGGACAGGGTTTGAACACAGATACGCAGTATTTT
TRBJ2-1 | many | TRBV7-2 | TRBD2 | CASSPHRGLALGNEQFF | TGTGCCAGCAGCCCTCATCGGGGACTAGCCTTGGGAAATGAGCAGTTCTTC
TRBJ2-7 | few | TRBV29-1 | TRBD1 | CSAAGQDNNEQYF | TGCAGCGCCGCGGGACAGGACAACAATGAGCAGTACTTC
TRBJ1-1 | few | TRBV7-9 | . | CASSSQDIMNTEAFF | TGTGCCAGCAGCTCCCAGGACATAATGAACACTGAAGCTTTCTTT
TRBJ1-5 | . | TRBV9 | TRBD1 | CASSESPGGDQPQHF | TGTGCCAGCAGCGAAAGCCCAGGGGGCGATCAGCCCCAGCATTTT
TRBJ2-3 | many | TRBV29-1 | TRBD1 | CSVVGTGRKDTQYF | TGCAGCGTTGTCGGGACAGGGAGGAAAGATACGCAGTATTTT
TRBJ1-4 | few | TRBV27 | TRBD1 | CASSFRGTGQGREEKLFF | TGTGCCAGCAGTTTCAGAGGGACGGGACAGGGGCGGGAGGAAAAACTGTTTTTT
TRBJ1-5 | few | TRBV6-2/TRBV6-3 | . | CASSSSPGAGNQPQHF | TGTGCCAGCAGTTCGAGCCCCGGGGCGGGCAATCAGCCCCAGCATTTT
TRBJ2-3 | many | TRBV6-6 | . | CAPRNVGEGDTQYF | TGTGCCCCCCGGAATGTGGGGGAAGGAGATACGCAGTATTTT
TRBJ2-1 | many | TRBV7-2 | . | CASSLVGVWGGNEQFF | TGTGCCAGCAGCTTAGTTGGTGTTTGGGGAGGCAATGAGCAGTTCTTC
TRBJ1-1 | . | TRBV9 | TRBD1 | CASTPGGQGKLVNTEAFF | TGTGCCAGCACCCCAGGCGGACAGGGGAAATTGGTGAACACTGAAGCTTTCTTT
TRBJ2-1 | . | TRBV7-2 | TRBD2 | CASSSASGGHNEQFF | TGTGCCAGCAGCTCTGCTAGCGGGGGGCACAATGAGCAGTTCTTC
TRBJ1-2 | . | TRBV6-2/TRBV6-3 | . | CASTTRGRPYGYTF | TGTGCCAGCACGACAAGGGGTCGGCCCTATGGCTACACCTTC
TRBJ1-2 | few | TRBV6-1 | . | CASIRGARPFNYGYTF | TGTGCCAGCATACGGGGGGCGAGACCCTTTAACTATGGCTACACCTTC
TRBJ2-1 | many | TRBV12-3/TRBV12-4 | . | CASSFSSYNEQFF | TGTGCCAGCAGTTTTAGCTCCTACAATGAGCAGTTCTTC
TRBJ1-2 | . | TRBV6-6 | . | CASSYSNREGDGYTF | TGTGCCAGCAGTTACTCGAACAGGGAAGGTGATGGCTACACCTTC
TRBJ1-4 | . | TRBV21-1 | . | CASSKEQGTNEKLFF | TGTGCCAGCAGCAAAGAACAGGGCACTAATGAAAAACTGTTTTTT
TRBJ2-7 | . | TRBV12-3/TRBV12-4 | . | CASSFSLEIGYNEQYF | TGTGCCAGCAGTTTTTCCCTGGAGATAGGGTACAATGAGCAGTACTTC
TRBJ1-1 | . | TRBV5-8 | TRBD1 | CASRDRWLGDTEAFF | TGTGCCAGCAGGGACAGGTGGCTGGGGGACACTGAAGCTTTCTTT
TRBJ1-6 | many | TRBV12-3/TRBV12-4 | TRBD1 | CASSPGQGRRSPLHF | TGTGCCAGCAGTCCCGGACAGGGAAGAAGATCACCCCTCCACTTT
TRBJ2-5 | many | TRBV7-2 | TRBD1 | CASSPLTGTEETQYF | TGTGCCAGCAGCCCATTAACCGGGACAGAAGAGACCCAGTACTTC
TRBJ2-2 | few | TRBV20-1 | TRBD1 | CSATGQSTGELFF | TGCAGTGCTACGGGACAGTCCACCGGGGAGCTGTTTTTT
TRBJ2-7 | . | TRBV9 | . | CASSQNSVHYNEQYF | TGTGCCAGCAGCCAGAACTCGGTCCATTACAATGAGCAGTACTTC
TRBJ2-1 | . | TRBV7-7 | . | CASSPGPSRANEQFF | TGTGCTAGCAGCCCTGGACCCTCCCGCGCCAATGAGCAGTTCTTC
TRBJ2-5 | many | TRBV3-1 | . | CASSQGRGETQYF | TGTGCCAGCAGCCAAGGCAGGGGAGAGACCCAGTACTTC
TRBJ2-7 | . | TRBV5-1 | . | CASSLAKGGGRSYEQDF | TGCGCCAGCAGCTTGGCCAAAGGTGGGGGCCGGTCCTACGAGCAGGACTTC
TRBJ2-7 | few | TRBV4-2 | TRBD2 | CASSQDRTSGNNEQYF | TGTGCCAGCAGCCAAGATAGAACTAGCGGGAACAATGAGCAGTACTTC